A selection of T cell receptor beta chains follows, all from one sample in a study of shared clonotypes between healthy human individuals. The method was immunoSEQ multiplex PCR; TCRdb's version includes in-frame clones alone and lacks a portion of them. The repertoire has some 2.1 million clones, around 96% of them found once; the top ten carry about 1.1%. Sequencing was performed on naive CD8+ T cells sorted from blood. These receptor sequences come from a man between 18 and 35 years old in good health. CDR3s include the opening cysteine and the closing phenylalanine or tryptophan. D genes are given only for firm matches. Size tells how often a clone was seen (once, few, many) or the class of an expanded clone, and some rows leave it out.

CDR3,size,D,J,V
CASSQSPPRGTEAFF,.,.,TRBJ1-1,TRBV4-1
CASSTRQYNQPQHF,.,.,TRBJ1-5,TRBV19
CASSSHSGGFYEQYF,once,TRBD2,TRBJ2-7,TRBV7-9
CASSLAGVGYYTF,.,.,TRBJ1-2,TRBV5-1
CASSFYPLNNEQYF,.,.,TRBJ2-7,TRBV27
CAWSVGTGNTEAFF,.,TRBD1,TRBJ1-1,TRBV30
CASSLSAASPLREQYF,once,.,TRBJ2-7,TRBV27
CASRYTVEFSAGANVLTF,.,.,TRBJ2-6,TRBV5-5
CASSYSPGQGGNIQYF,.,TRBD1,TRBJ2-4,TRBV4-1
CASSPETSYYEQYF,.,.,.,TRBV18
CASSSPGEDHNNEQFF,.,.,TRBJ2-1,TRBV28
CASSLRGPSYEQYF,.,.,TRBJ2-7,TRBV27
CASSLRGGEAFF,.,.,TRBJ1-1,TRBV28
CASSSTFGGADGELFF,once,TRBD2,TRBJ2-2,TRBV5-6
CATSRGGENTEAFF,once,.,TRBJ1-1,TRBV15
CAVRGVRETQYF,.,.,TRBJ2-5,TRBV7-9
CASSQDPLPGLRIF,.,.,TRBJ2-1,TRBV14
CASSFQGSHEQYF,.,.,TRBJ2-7,TRBV5-4
CASTMWESLRGEVYEQYF,.,.,TRBJ2-7,TRBV25-1
CATLGTPVALDYGYTF,once,.,TRBJ1-2,TRBV10-3
CASSQGVSYNEQFF,.,TRBD1,TRBJ2-1,TRBV6-5
CASSIDSNNLKDEQFF,.,.,TRBJ2-1,TRBV25-1
CASSQDTETGRTDTQYF,.,TRBD1,TRBJ2-3,TRBV4-1
CASSQEGGPYNEQFF,.,.,TRBJ2-1,TRBV4-1
CSVAAPGKGAEAFF,.,.,TRBJ1-1,TRBV29-1
CASRGLAGYNEQFF,.,TRBD2,TRBJ2-1,TRBV19
CASSLGVHYEQYF,.,.,TRBJ2-7,TRBV11-3
CASSLSQAGGLYEQYF,.,.,TRBJ2-7,TRBV27
CASSPPGHTGELFF,.,.,TRBJ2-2,TRBV18
CASSLSGPYNEQFF,.,.,TRBJ2-1,TRBV5-1
CASSGGTGFSYEQYF,.,TRBD1,TRBJ2-7,TRBV7-8
CASSYSMGGSYEQYF,.,.,TRBJ2-7,TRBV6-5
CASSQVDQGGEQPQHF,.,TRBD1,TRBJ1-5,TRBV4-2
CATIATGGYDTQYF,.,TRBD1,TRBJ2-3,TRBV7-9
CASSMRLGDANYGYTF,once,.,TRBJ1-2,TRBV19
CASSFLGTEAFF,.,.,TRBJ1-1,TRBV11-2
CASRLSTEISNQPQHF,.,.,TRBJ1-5,TRBV2
CASSWGARGYTF,once,.,TRBJ1-2,TRBV5-8
CASSPPDRGPYEQYF,.,TRBD1,TRBJ2-7,TRBV14
CASSFTEKETQYF,.,.,TRBJ2-5,TRBV7-9
CASSLPNTGELFF,.,.,TRBJ2-2,TRBV5-6
CASSPGSLPYGYTF,.,.,TRBJ1-2,TRBV2
CASIGVAEATNEKLFF,.,.,TRBJ1-4,TRBV28
CASSLVSGEAFF,.,.,TRBJ1-1,TRBV5-6
CAWSLGQSSNQPQHF,.,.,TRBJ1-5,TRBV30
CASSEDPSGTGGTEAFF,.,TRBD1,TRBJ1-1,TRBV10-1
CASSAHLAGYEQYF,.,TRBD2,TRBJ2-7,TRBV13
CASITQTSGRVRSSYEQYF,.,TRBD2,TRBJ2-7,TRBV4-3
CASSLGQYETQYF,.,.,TRBJ2-5,TRBV28
CASRPALPGELFF,.,.,TRBJ2-2,TRBV11-1
CASSPNQLKTQYF,.,.,TRBJ2-5,TRBV11-3
CASSDRVVAGGETRYF,.,TRBD2,TRBJ2-5,TRBV25-1
CASSVDRGHYEQYF,.,TRBD1,TRBJ2-7,TRBV7-6
CASSSLAGDYEQYF,.,TRBD2,TRBJ2-7,TRBV6-6
CASSQGDRVYGYTF,.,TRBD1,TRBJ1-2,TRBV4-3
CASSFPVTDTQYF,once,.,TRBJ2-3,TRBV6-6
CASSYFPTGAAYEQYF,.,TRBD1,TRBJ2-7,TRBV6-5
CASSVGRTGDAEAFF,once,.,TRBJ1-1,TRBV9